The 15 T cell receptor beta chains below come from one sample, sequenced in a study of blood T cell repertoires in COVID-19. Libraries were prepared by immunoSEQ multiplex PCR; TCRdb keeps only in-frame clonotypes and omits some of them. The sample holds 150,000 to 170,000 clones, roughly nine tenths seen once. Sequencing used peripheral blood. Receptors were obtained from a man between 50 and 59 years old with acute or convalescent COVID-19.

The CDR3 loop is CASSHPSGQGNTGELFF. Here the CDR3 DNA reads TGTGCCAGCAGCCATCCTTCGGGACAGGGGAACACCGGGGAGCTGTTTTTT. The V call is TRBV3-1 (or the pseudogene TRBV3-2), the J call TRBJ2-2, with 9 bases matching TRBD1. CDR1 and CDR2 (germline): LGHDT, YNNKEL (reference sequence). V lost 3 bases and J lost 1; bases outside the gene matches: 6. The CDR3 contains 17 residues.

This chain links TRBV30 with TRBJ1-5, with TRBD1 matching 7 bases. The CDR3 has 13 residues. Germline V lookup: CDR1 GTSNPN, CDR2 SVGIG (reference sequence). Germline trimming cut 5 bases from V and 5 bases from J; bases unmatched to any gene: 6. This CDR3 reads CAWARQGDQPQHF. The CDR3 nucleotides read TGTGCCTGGGCCAGACAGGGAGATCAGCCCCAGCATTTT.

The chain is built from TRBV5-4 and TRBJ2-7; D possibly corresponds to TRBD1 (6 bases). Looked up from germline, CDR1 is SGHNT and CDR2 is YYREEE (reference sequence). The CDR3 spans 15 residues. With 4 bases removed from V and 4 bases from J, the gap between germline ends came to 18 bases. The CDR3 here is CASSPGGQRKYEQYF. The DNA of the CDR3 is TGTGCCAGCAGCCCCGGCGGACAGAGGAAATACGAGCAGTACTTC.

CDR3 coding DNA: TGTGCCAGCAGCTTAGACGCAAACAGAGCGAACACCGGGGAGCTGTTTTTT. It specifies CASSLDANRANTGELFF. The rearrangement joins TRBV7-2 to TRBJ2-2; D remains unclear. The V and J ends lost 1 base and 0 bases respectively, with 12 bases between them. The V gene's germline CDR1 is SGHTA and CDR2 FQGNSA. The CDR3 has 17 amino acids.

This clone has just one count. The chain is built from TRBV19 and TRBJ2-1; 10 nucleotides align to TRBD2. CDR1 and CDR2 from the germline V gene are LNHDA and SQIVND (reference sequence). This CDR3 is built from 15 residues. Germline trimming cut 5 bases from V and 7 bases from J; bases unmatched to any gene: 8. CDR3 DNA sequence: TGTGCCAGTAGTGCCCATAGCGGGGGGAGGAATGAGCAGTTCTTC. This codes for CASSAHSGGRNEQFF.

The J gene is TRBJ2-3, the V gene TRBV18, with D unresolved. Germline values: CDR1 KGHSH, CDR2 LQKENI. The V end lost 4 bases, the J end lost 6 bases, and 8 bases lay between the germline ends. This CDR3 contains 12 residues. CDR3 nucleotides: TGTGCCAGCTCACTAGAAACCGATACGCAGTATTTT. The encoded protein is CASSLETDTQYF. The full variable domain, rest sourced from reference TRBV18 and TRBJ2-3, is NAGVMQNPRHLVRRRGQEARLRCSPMKGHSHVYWYRQLPEEGLKFMVYLQKENIIDESGMPKERFSAEFPKEGPSILRIQQVVRGDSAAYFCASSLETDTQYFGPGTRLTVL.

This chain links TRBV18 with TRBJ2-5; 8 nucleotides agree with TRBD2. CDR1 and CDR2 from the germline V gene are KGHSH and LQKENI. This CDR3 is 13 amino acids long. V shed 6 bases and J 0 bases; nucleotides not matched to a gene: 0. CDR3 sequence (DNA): TGTGCCAGCTCTAGCGGGGACCAAGAGACCCAGTACTTC. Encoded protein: CASSSGDQETQYF.

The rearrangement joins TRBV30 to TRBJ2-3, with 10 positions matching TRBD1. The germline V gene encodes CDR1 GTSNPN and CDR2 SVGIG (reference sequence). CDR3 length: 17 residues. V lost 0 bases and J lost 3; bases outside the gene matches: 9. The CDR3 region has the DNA TGTGCCTGGAGTGTCGGGCGGACAGGGGGTAGGACAGATACGCAGTATTTT. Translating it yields CAWSVGRTGGRTDTQYF.

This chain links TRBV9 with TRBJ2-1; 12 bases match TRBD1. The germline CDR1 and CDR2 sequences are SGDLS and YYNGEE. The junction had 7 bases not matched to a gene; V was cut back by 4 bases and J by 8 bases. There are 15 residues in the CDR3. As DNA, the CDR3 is TGTGCCAGCAGCACGGGACAGGGGGCGACGCATGAGCAGTTCTTC. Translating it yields CASSTGQGATHEQFF.

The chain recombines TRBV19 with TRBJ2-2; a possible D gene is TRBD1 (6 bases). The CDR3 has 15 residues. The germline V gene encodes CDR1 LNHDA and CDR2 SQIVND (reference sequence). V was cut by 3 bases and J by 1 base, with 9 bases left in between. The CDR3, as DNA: TGTGCCAGTAGTATGGGGGCGGTGAACACCGGGGAGCTGTTTTTT. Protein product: CASSMGAVNTGELFF.

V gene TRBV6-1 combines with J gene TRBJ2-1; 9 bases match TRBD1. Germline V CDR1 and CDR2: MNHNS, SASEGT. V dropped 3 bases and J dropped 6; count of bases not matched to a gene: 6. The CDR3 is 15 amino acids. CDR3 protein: CASSDRDRALNEQFF. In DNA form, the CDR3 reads TGTGCCAGCAGTGACCGGGACAGGGCCCTCAATGAGCAGTTCTTC.

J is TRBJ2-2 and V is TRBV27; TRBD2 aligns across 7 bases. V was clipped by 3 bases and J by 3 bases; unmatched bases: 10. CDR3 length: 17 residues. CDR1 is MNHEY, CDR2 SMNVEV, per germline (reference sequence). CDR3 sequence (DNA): TGTGCCAGCAGTTTTGGGGGGAGGGCCTTGTACACCGGGGAGCTGTTTTTT. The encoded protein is CASSFGGRALYTGELFF.

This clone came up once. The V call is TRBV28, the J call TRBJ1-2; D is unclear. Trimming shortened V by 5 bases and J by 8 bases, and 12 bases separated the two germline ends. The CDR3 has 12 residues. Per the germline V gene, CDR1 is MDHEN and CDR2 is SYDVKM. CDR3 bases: TGTGCCAGCAGTACGACAAGAGAGGGCTACACCTTC. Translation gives CASSTTREGYTF.

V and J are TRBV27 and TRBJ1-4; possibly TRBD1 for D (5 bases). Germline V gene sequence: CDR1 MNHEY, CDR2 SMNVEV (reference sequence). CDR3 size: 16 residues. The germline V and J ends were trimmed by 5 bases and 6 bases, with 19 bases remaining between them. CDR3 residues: CASSTRQGGRDEKLFF. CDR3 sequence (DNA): TGTGCCAGCAGTACCCGTCAGGGCGGGAGAGATGAAAAACTGTTTTTT.

DNA for the CDR3: TGTGCCAGCAGTTATATCGGGTTGGGCACTGAAGCTTTCTTT. This gives the protein CASSYIGLGTEAFF. V usage is TRBV6-2 or TRBV6-3 and J usage is TRBJ1-1; the D is unclear. CDR1 is MNHEY and CDR2 is SVGEGT in the germline V gene. The CDR3 extends over 14 amino acids. V was trimmed by 3 bases and J by 4 bases, leaving 12 bases between them.